The entry below gives a single TCR beta chain sequence along with its context. Isolation of CD8+ and CD4+ T cells was performed negatively, whereas enrichment of TEMRA cells was done by FACS. The data belong to a study of CD8 T cells in Susac syndrome. Germline values: CDR1 SQVTM, CDR2 ANQGSEA. V was trimmed by 3 bases and J by 0 bases, leaving 14 bases between them. The CDR3 totals 15 residues. Random hexamers were used to reverse transcribe an amount of roughly 0.45 to 1 ug RNA. Amplification of TCR beta CDR3 across 54 Vbeta and 13 Jbeta was performed with immunoSEQ multiplex PCR. TCRdb reprocessed the immunoSEQ multiplex PCR reads via MiXCR and lists one record per CDR3 protein. The data contain about 120,000 distinct CDR3 sequences, about nine tenths of them seen just once; the ten biggest clones take up around 0.15%.

This TCR derives from a human donor in good health. The sequencing input was CD4+ T cells from PBMCs. The J gene is TRBJ1-1, the V gene TRBV29-1; D not certain. The CDR3 sequence: CSVDKAGVMNTEAFF. CDR3 nucleotide sequence: TGCAGCGTTGATAAGGCAGGAGTTATGAACACTGAAGCTTTCTTT.